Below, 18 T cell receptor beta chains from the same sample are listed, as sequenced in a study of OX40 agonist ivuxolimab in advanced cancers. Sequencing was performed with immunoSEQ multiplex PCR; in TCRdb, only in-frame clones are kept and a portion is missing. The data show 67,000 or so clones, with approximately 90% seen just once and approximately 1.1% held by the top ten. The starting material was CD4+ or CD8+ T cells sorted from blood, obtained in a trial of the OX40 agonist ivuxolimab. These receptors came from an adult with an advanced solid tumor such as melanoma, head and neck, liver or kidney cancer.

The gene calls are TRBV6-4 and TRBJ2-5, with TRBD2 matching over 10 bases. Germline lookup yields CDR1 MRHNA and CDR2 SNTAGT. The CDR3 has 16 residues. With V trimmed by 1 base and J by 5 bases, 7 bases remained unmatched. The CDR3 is CASSDLYLAGEETQYF. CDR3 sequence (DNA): TGTGCCAGCAGTGACTTGTATCTAGCGGGGGAGGAGACCCAGTACTTC.

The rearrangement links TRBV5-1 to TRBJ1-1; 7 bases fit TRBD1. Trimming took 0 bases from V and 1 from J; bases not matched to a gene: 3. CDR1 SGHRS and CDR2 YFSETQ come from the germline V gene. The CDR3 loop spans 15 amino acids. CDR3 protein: CASSLADRENTEAFF. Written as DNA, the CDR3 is TGCGCCAGCAGCTTGGCCGACAGGGAGAACACTGAAGCTTTCTTT.

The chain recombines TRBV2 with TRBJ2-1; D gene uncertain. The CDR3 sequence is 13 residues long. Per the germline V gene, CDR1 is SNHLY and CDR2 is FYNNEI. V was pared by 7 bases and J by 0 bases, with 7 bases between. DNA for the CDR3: TGTGCCAGCAACGGAGACTCCTACAATGAGCAGTTCTTC. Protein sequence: CASNGDSYNEQFF.

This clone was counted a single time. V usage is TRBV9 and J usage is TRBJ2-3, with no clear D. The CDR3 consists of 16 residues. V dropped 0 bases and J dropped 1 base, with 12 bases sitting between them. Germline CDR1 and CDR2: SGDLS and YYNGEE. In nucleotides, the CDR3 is TGTGCCAGCAGCGTAGCTCCTACGATCGGCACAGATACGCAGTATTTT. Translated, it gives CASSVAPTIGTDTQYF.

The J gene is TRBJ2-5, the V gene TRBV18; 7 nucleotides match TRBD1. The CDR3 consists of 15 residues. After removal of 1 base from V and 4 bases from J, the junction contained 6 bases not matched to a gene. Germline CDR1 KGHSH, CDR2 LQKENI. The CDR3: CASSPRGQERETQYF. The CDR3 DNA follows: TGTGCCAGCTCACCACGCGGACAGGAACGAGAGACCCAGTACTTC.

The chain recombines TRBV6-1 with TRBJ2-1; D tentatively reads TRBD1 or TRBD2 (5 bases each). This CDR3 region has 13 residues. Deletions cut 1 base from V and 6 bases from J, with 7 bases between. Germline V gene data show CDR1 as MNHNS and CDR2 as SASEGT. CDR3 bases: TGTGCCAGCAGTGAAGGGGGGAGCAATGAGCAGTTCTTC. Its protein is CASSEGGSNEQFF.

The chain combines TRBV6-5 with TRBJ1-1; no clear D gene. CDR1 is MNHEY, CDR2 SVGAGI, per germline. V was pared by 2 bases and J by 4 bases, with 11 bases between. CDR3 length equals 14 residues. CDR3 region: CASSYLAVATEAFF. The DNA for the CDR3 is TGTGCCAGCAGTTACCTAGCGGTGGCCACTGAAGCTTTCTTT.

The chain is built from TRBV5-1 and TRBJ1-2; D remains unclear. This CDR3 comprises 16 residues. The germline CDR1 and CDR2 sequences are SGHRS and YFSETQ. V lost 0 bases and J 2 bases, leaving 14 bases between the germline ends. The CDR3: CASSLVAPGANYGYTF. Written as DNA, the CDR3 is TGCGCCAGCAGCTTGGTGGCTCCGGGAGCGAACTATGGCTACACCTTC. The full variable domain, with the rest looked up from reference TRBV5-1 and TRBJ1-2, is KAGVTQTPRYLIKTRGQQVTLSCSPISGHRSVSWYQQTPGQGLQFLFEYFSETQRNKGNFPGRFSGRQFSNSRSEMNVSTLELGDSALYLCASSLVAPGANYGYTFGSGTRLTVV.

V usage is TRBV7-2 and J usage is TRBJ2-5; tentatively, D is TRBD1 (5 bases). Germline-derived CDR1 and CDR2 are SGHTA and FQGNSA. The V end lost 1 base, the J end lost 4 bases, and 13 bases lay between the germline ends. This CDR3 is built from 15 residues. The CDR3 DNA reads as TGTGCCAGCAGCTTAGGGGGCCAGGTCGGAGAGACCCAGTACTTC. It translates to CASSLGGQVGETQYF.

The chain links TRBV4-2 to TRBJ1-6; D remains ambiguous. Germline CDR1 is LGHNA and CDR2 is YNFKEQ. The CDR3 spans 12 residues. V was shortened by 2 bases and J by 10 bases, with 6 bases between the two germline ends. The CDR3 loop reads CASSQNASPLHF. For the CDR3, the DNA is TGTGCCAGCAGCCAAAATGCCTCACCCCTCCACTTT.

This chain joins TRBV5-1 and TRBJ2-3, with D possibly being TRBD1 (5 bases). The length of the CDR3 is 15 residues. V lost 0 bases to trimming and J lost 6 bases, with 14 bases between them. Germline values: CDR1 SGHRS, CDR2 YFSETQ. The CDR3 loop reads CASSLGQGHSDTQYF. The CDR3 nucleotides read TGCGCCAGCAGCTTGGGGCAGGGCCACTCGGATACGCAGTATTTT. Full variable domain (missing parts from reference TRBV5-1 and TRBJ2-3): KAGVTQTPRYLIKTRGQQVTLSCSPISGHRSVSWYQQTPGQGLQFLFEYFSETQRNKGNFPGRFSGRQFSNSRSEMNVSTLELGDSALYLCASSLGQGHSDTQYFGPGTRLTVL.

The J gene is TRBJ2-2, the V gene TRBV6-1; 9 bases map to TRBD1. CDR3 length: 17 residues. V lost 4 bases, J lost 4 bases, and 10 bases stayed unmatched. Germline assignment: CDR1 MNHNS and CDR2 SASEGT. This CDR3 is CASSGTGVFSGTGELFF. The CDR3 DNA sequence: TGTGCCAGCAGTGGGACAGGGGTATTTAGTGGCACCGGGGAGCTGTTTTTT.

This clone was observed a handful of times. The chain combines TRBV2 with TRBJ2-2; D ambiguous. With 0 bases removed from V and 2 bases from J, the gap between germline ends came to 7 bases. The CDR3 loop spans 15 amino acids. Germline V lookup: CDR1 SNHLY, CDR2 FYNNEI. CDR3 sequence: CASSEAGLNTGELFF. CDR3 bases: TGTGCCAGCAGTGAAGCAGGGTTAAACACCGGGGAGCTGTTTTTT.

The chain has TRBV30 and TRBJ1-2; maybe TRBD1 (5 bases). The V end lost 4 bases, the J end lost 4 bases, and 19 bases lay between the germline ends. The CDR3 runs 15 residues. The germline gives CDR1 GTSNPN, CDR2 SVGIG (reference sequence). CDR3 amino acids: CAWKTTGGFLYGYTF. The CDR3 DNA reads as TGTGCCTGGAAGACAACAGGTGGTTTCCTCTATGGCTACACCTTC.

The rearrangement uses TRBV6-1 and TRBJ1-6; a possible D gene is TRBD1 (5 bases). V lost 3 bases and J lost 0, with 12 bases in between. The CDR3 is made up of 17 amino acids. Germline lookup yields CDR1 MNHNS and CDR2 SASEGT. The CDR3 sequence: CASSESPGGSYNSPLHF. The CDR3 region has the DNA TGTGCCAGCAGTGAGTCGCCCGGGGGCTCCTATAATTCACCCCTCCACTTT.

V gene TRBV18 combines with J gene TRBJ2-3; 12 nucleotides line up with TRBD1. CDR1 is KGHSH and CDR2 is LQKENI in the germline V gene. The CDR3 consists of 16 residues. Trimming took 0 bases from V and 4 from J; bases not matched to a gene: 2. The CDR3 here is CASSPPGQGAADTQYF. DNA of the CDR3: TGTGCCAGCTCACCACCGGGACAGGGGGCCGCAGATACGCAGTATTTT.

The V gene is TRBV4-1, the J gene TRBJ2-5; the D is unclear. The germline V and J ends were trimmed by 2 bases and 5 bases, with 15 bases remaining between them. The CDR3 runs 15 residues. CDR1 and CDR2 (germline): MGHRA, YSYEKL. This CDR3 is CASSQTGWAAETQYF. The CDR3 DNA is TGCGCCAGCAGCCAAACCGGATGGGCTGCGGAGACCCAGTACTTC.

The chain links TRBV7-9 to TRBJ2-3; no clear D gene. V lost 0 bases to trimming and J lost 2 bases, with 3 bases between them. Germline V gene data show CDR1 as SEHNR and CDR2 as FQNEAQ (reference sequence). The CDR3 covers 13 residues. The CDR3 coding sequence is TGTGCCAGCAGCTTAGCCTCCACAGATACGCAGTATTTT. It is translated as CASSLASTDTQYF.